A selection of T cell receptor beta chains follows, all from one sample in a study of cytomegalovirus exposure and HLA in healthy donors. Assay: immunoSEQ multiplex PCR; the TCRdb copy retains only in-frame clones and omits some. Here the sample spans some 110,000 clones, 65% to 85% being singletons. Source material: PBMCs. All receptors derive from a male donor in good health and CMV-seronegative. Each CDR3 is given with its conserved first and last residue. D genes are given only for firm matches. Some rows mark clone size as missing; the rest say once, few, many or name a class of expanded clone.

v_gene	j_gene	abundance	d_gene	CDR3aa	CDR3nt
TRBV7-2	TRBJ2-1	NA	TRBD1	CASSLRQGADEQFF	TGTGCCAGCAGCTTACGACAGGGGGCGGATGAGCAGTTCTTC
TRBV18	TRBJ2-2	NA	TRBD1	CASSPQASRGKNTGELFF	TGTGCCAGCTCACCCCAGGCTTCCAGGGGGAAGAACACCGGGGAGCTGTTTTTT
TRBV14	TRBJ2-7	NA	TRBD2	CASSQELAGGSYEQYF	TGTGCCAGCAGCCAAGAACTAGCGGGGGGTTCCTACGAGCAGTACTTC
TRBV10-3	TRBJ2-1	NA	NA	CAISGDGGQDNEQFF	TGTGCCATCAGCGGCGATGGCGGGCAAGACAATGAGCAGTTCTTC
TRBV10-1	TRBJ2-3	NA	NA	CASSERGCTDTQYF	TGCGCCAGCAGTGAACGGGGTTGCACAGATACGCAGTATTTT
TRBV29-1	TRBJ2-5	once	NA	CSADLGLEGETQYF	TGCAGCGCTGACCTGGGTCTAGAGGGAGAGACCCAGTACTTC
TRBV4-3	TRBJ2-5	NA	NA	CASSQDLRAGETQYF	TGCGCCAGCAGCCAAGATTTGAGGGCCGGGGAGACCCAGTACTTC
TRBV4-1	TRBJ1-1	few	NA	CASSQVPRVYTEAFF	TGCGCCAGCAGCCAAGTCCCCAGGGTTTACACTGAAGCTTTCTTT
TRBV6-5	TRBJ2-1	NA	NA	CASRRGWANEQFF	TGTGCCAGTCGAAGGGGTTGGGCCAATGAGCAGTTCTTC
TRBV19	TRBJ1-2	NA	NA	CASSPRGVGYGYTF	TGTGCCAGTAGTCCCAGGGGTGTAGGCTATGGCTACACCTTC
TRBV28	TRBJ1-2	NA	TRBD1	CATRGTGNSNYGYTF	TGTGCCACCCGTGGGACAGGGAACTCTAACTATGGCTACACCTTC
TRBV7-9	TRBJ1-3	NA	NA	CASSLAYSSSGNTIYF	TGTGCCAGCAGCTTAGCGTACAGCAGCTCTGGAAACACCATATATTTT